This TCR beta chain comes out of a study of tumour-infiltrating T cells in Burkitt lymphoma. Looking at the study overall: All epidemiological Burkitt lymphoma subtypes were represented in the cohort. Productive clonality predicted overall and progression-free survival.

In its sample, this clone was seen a few times. Its target is not known. Study-wide points: Several public clonotypes were shared across many Burkitt lymphoma patients.

Clones were read by immunoSEQ multiplex PCR, and TCRdb kept only the in-frame ones, dropping some. The data contain approximately 46,000 clones, less than 40% of them singletons. V gave up 4 bases and J gave up 5 bases, with 15 bases separating them. Germline CDR1 and CDR2: SGHRS and YFSETQ. This CDR3 is built from 14 residues. The receptor was isolated from a human donor with Burkitt lymphoma. The sample was tumor tissue. This rearrangement joins TRBV5-1 to TRBJ2-5; a possible D gene is TRBD2 (7 bases). This CDR3 reads CASSQGGARETQYF. The CDR3 coding sequence is TGCGCCAGCAGCCAAGGGGGGGCTCGGGAGACCCAGTACTTC.